Listed below are T cell receptor beta chains from one sample, sequenced in a study of blood T cell repertoires in COVID-19. Profiling relied on immunoSEQ multiplex PCR, and the TCRdb table lists in-frame clones only, not all of them. There are about 97,000 clones in the sample; roughly 80% occur only once, and 9.5% to 10% lies in the top ten. Sequencing was done on a sample of peripheral blood. The source is a man in his 60s with active or convalescent COVID-19. CDR3s include the opening cysteine and the closing phenylalanine or tryptophan. Fields, in order: V gene, clone size, D gene, J gene, CDR3 protein, CDR3 DNA. The D gene is left open where the match is weak. Clone sizes are given selectively: once, few, many, or a class where the clone is expanded.

TRBV5-5,once,TRBD2,TRBJ2-1,CASRGATSGANEQFF,TGTGCCAGCAGGGGCGCGACTAGCGGGGCCAATGAGCAGTTCTTC
TRBV11-3,-,-,TRBJ2-5,CASSLGGVRGETQYF,TGTGCCAGCAGCTTAGGTGGGGTGCGGGGAGAGACCCAGTACTTC
TRBV2,-,TRBD1,TRBJ1-5,CVARRGPREPQHF,TGTGTGGCCAGGAGGGGGCCGCGGGAGCCCCAGCATTTT
TRBV7-9,-,-,TRBJ1-4,CAVKQGLNEKLFF,TGTGCCGTCAAGCAGGGACTTAATGAAAAACTGTTTTTT
TRBV27,-,-,TRBJ1-3,CASRRDSGNTIYF,TGTGCCAGCAGGCGGGACTCTGGAAACACCATATATTTT
TRBV5-1,-,TRBD2,TRBJ2-2,CASSSGLARGGELFF,TGCGCCAGCAGCTCGGGACTAGCGAGGGGCGGGGAGCTGTTTTTT
TRBV6-5,few,TRBD2,TRBJ2-7,CATTAGAGGREQYF,TGTGCCACCACGGCGGGAGCGGGAGGGCGCGAGCAGTACTTC
TRBV4-3,-,-,TRBJ1-2,CASSQEKISNYGYTF,TGCGCCAGCAGCCAAGAAAAGATCAGTAACTATGGCTACACCTTC
TRBV29-1,-,TRBD2,TRBJ2-7,CSVEDQTLTGGLYEQYF,TGCAGCGTTGAAGATCAAACGTTAACGGGAGGGCTGTACGAGCAGTACTTC
TRBV28,once,TRBD1,TRBJ1-1,CASSPRDRVPNTEAFF,TGTGCCAGCAGTCCCCGGGACAGGGTACCGAACACTGAAGCTTTCTTT
TRBV10-3,-,TRBD1,TRBJ1-5,CAISARYGTGDLNQPQHF,TGTGCCATCAGTGCCCGATATGGGACAGGAGACCTCAATCAGCCCCAGCATTTT
TRBV5-1,-,-,TRBJ2-1,CASSTTDSRTQFF,TGCGCCAGCAGCACCACGGACAGCCGGACGCAATTCTTC
TRBV27,-,-,TRBJ2-3,CASSPFRGASTDTQYF,TGTGCCAGCAGCCCCTTCCGCGGGGCTAGCACAGATACGCAGTATTTT
TRBV14,-,TRBD1,TRBJ2-5,CASSVGQGTGTQYF,TGTGCCAGCAGCGTGGGACAGGGGACGGGGACCCAGTACTTC
TRBV7-3,-,-,TRBJ1-5,CASSLGPLSQPQHF,TGTGCCAGCAGCTTAGGGCCTCTTTCCCAGCCCCAGCATTTT
TRBV5-1,once,TRBD2,TRBJ2-1,CASSFLPLAGEAYNEQFF,TGCGCCAGCAGCTTCTTGCCTCTAGCGGGAGAAGCCTACAATGAGCAGTTCTTC
TRBV10-1,few,-,TRBJ2-1,CASSEDWRFNEQFF,TGCGCCAGCAGCGAGGACTGGAGATTCAATGAGCAGTTCTTC
TRBV27,-,TRBD2,TRBJ2-1,CASSFRRASGHNEQFF,TGTGCCAGCAGTTTCCGCCGGGCTAGCGGCCACAATGAGCAGTTCTTC
TRBV19,-,TRBD1,TRBJ1-1,CASRDRDVNTEAFF,TGTGCCAGTAGAGACAGGGATGTTAACACTGAAGCTTTCTTT
TRBV5-5,-,TRBD2,TRBJ2-1,CASSLGREPFF,TGTGCCAGCAGCTTAGGGAGGGAACCGTTCTTC
TRBV27,-,-,TRBJ2-1,CASSFYASNAYNEQFF,TGTGCCAGCAGTTTTTATGCTAGCAATGCCTACAATGAGCAGTTCTTC
TRBV27,-,-,TRBJ1-5,CASSLEGGQPQHF,TGTGCCAGCAGTTTAGAGGGCGGTCAGCCCCAGCATTTT
TRBV21-1,once,-,TRBJ1-4,CASIATALNEKLFF,TGTGCCAGCATTGCGACAGCCCTTAATGAAAAACTGTTTTTT
TRBV5-4,-,-,TRBJ1-4,CASSFGSANEKLFF,TGTGCCAGCAGCTTCGGTAGTGCTAATGAAAAACTGTTTTTT
TRBV27,-,TRBD1,TRBJ2-5,CASSLYGTGLGAETQYF,TGTGCCAGCAGTTTATATGGGACAGGGTTAGGGGCAGAGACCCAGTACTTC
TRBV9,-,-,TRBJ2-1,CASSPRATYNEQFF,TGTGCCAGCAGCCCTCGAGCTACTTACAATGAGCAGTTCTTC
TRBV7-2,few,TRBD1,TRBJ2-1,CASSRDRVNEQFF,TGTGCCAGCAGCAGAGACAGGGTGAATGAGCAGTTCTTC
TRBV19,-,TRBD1,TRBJ2-1,CASSQHRGLGNEQFF,TGTGCCAGTAGCCAGCACAGGGGCTTGGGCAATGAGCAGTTCTTC
TRBV3-1/TRBV3-2,-,-,TRBJ2-4,CASSHHSHLGIQYF,TGTGCCAGCAGCCACCACTCGCACCTCGGCATTCAGTACTTC
TRBV12-5,-,TRBD2,TRBJ2-3,CASGLMGLAGVSDTQYF,TGTGCTAGTGGTTTGATGGGACTAGCGGGAGTCTCAGATACGCAGTATTTT
TRBV2,few,TRBD1,TRBJ1-1,CASSRTGPNTEAFF,TGTGCCAGCAGTCGGACAGGGCCGAACACTGAAGCTTTCTTT
TRBV5-4,-,TRBD1,TRBJ2-5,CASSTSGTGRKTQYF,TGTGCCAGCAGCACTTCCGGGACAGGGAGGAAGACCCAGTACTTC
TRBV5-1,-,TRBD2,TRBJ2-7,CASSLRAGVEYEQYF,TGCGCCAGCAGCTTACGGGCGGGAGTGGAATACGAGCAGTACTTC
TRBV29-1,-,-,TRBJ2-2,CSARPGSHTGELFF,TGCAGCGCTCGACCCGGGTCCCACACCGGGGAGCTGTTTTTT
TRBV25-1,-,TRBD1,TRBJ1-2,CASSDQTGSYGYTF,TGTGCCAGCAGTGACCAGACAGGGTCCTATGGCTACACCTTC
TRBV30,-,-,TRBJ1-3,CAWSRTASGNTIYF,TGTGCCTGGAGTAGGACAGCATCTGGAAACACCATATATTTT
TRBV28,once,TRBD1,TRBJ1-4,CASSIGTGYEKLFF,TGTGCCAGCAGTATAGGGACAGGGTATGAAAAACTGTTTTTT
TRBV30,-,-,TRBJ1-5,CAWSPVEGKQPQHF,TGTGCCTGGAGCCCGGTGGAGGGCAAGCAGCCCCAGCATTTT
TRBV2,-,TRBD2,TRBJ2-1,CASRLAGGYNEQFF,TGTGCCAGCAGGCTAGCGGGAGGGTACAATGAGCAGTTCTTC
TRBV7-6,-,TRBD2,TRBJ2-1,CASSRFGLAGEGYNEQFF,TGTGCCAGCAGCCGATTCGGACTAGCGGGAGAGGGCTACAATGAGCAGTTCTTC
TRBV4-3,-,-,TRBJ2-5,CASSQAGNSWETQYF,TGCGCCAGCAGCCAAGCCGGGAACTCGTGGGAGACCCAGTACTTC
TRBV5-1,-,TRBD1,TRBJ1-1,CASKGAASNTEAFF,TGCGCCAGCAAGGGGGCGGCCTCGAACACTGAAGCTTTCTTT
TRBV29-1,once,-,TRBJ1-2,CSVEDRLTHYGYTF,TGCAGCGTTGAAGACAGGTTAACTCACTATGGCTACACCTTC
TRBV5-1,-,-,TRBJ2-2,CASSRNHGGDTGELFF,TGCGCCAGCAGCCGTAACCATGGCGGGGATACCGGGGAGCTGTTTTTT
TRBV24-1,-,TRBD1,TRBJ1-2,CATSDSGQGRGLVYGYTF,TGTGCCACCAGTGATTCCGGACAGGGTCGCGGACTAGTCTATGGCTACACCTTC
TRBV6-5,-,TRBD1,TRBJ1-1,CAGQGGGRTEAFF,TGTGCCGGTCAAGGGGGCGGAAGAACTGAAGCTTTCTTT
TRBV6-6,-,TRBD2,TRBJ2-5,CASIEAGGGETQYF,TGTGCCAGCATCGAGGCGGGAGGGGGAGAGACCCAGTACTTC
TRBV27,-,TRBD1,TRBJ2-2,CASKGQGVGGELFF,TGTGCCAGCAAGGGACAGGGGGTCGGCGGGGAGCTGTTTTTT
TRBV5-8,once,TRBD2,TRBJ2-1,CASSLVTSGRSPYNEQFF,TGTGCCAGCAGCTTAGTGACTAGCGGGAGATCCCCCTACAATGAGCAGTTCTTC